This TCR beta chain appears in the sequencing data of a study of cytomegalovirus exposure and HLA in healthy donors. Despite likely unrecorded immune exposures, the donors were nominally healthy at the time of sampling. Points from the study as a whole: Rare TCR sequences dominated, though some public TCRs recurred in many donors. A later analysis found most CMV-associated TCR beta chains apparently HLA-restricted.

In the PCR, 60 Vbeta and 13 Jbeta primers were used. Generated by immunoSEQ multiplex PCR, the TCRdb table keeps only in-frame clones and is missing some. The sample consists of some 180,000 clones, around 75% of them appearing once. Comment on this clone: Its antigen is still unknown.

V shed 3 bases and J 2 bases; nucleotides not matched to a gene: 3. CDR1 LNHDA and CDR2 SQIVND come from the germline V gene (reference sequence). The CDR3 loop spans 14 amino acids. The sequenced material came from PBMCs. The rearrangement uses TRBV19 and TRBJ2-7, with TRBD1 matching over 8 bases. This receptor was obtained from a male donor in good health and CMV-seronegative. CDR3 sequence: CASSIGRGPYEQYF. In nucleotides, the CDR3 is TGTGCCAGTAGTATCGGCAGGGGGCCCTACGAGCAGTACTTC.